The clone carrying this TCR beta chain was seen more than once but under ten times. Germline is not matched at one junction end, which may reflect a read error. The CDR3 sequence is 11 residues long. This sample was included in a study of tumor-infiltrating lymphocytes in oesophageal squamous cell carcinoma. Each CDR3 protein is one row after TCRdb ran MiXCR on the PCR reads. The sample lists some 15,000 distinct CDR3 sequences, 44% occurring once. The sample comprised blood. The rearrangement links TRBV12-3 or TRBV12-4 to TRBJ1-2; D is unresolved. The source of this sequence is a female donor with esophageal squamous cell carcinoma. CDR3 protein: CASSRQPEFLF. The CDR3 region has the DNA TGTGCCAGCAGTCGTCAGCCGGAATTCTTATTC.